The rows below give T cell receptor beta chains drawn from one sample of a study of CD8+ T cells in alopecia areata. Generated by immunoSEQ multiplex PCR, the TCRdb table keeps only in-frame clones and is missing some. This sample has 150,000 to 250,000 clones, with approximately 60% found just once. Here the sequenced sample was CD4+ T cells sorted from blood, taken at week 4, from a patient treated with tofacitinib. The receptors here all came from a human donor with alopecia areata. The CDR3 runs from the conserved cysteine through the conserved F or W. D genes are given only for firm matches. Clone size is given for some rows only: seen once, a few or many times, or a class if the clone is expanded.

length	V	D	J	size	CDR3	DNA
14	TRBV29-1	TRBD2	TRBJ2-1	NA	CSARSLAGGSEQFF	TGCAGCGCTAGAAGTCTAGCGGGGGGGTCTGAGCAGTTCTTC
14	TRBV29-1	NA	TRBJ2-1	NA	CSVDPPTAPNEQFF	TGCAGCGTTGACCCCCCGACGGCCCCGAATGAGCAGTTCTTC
13	TRBV29-1	NA	TRBJ2-7	few	CSAEGGGNYEQYF	TGCAGCGCCGAAGGTGGCGGAAACTACGAGCAGTACTTC
12	TRBV29-1	NA	TRBJ2-1	NA	CSVVRFANEQFF	TGCAGCGTTGTCAGATTTGCAAATGAGCAGTTCTTC
14	TRBV30	NA	TRBJ2-5	NA	CAWSVPGSQETQYF	TGTGCCTGGAGTGTACCAGGGAGCCAAGAGACCCAGTACTTC
14	TRBV5-4	NA	TRBJ2-3	once	CASSPIEGRDTQYF	TGTGCCAGCAGCCCCATCGAGGGCCGAGATACGCAGTATTTT
15	TRBV30	NA	TRBJ1-4	few	CAWSRVKSTNEKLFF	TGTGCCTGGAGTAGGGTGAAGTCAACTAATGAAAAACTGTTTTTT
11	TRBV30	NA	TRBJ2-5	NA	CAYRNGETQYF	TGTGCCTACCGCAACGGAGAGACCCAGTACTTC
16	TRBV4-3	NA	TRBJ2-6	NA	CASSQDRVVGANVLTF	TGCGCCAGCAGCCAAGATCGGGTGGTTGGGGCCAACGTCCTGACTTTC
13	TRBV7-2	NA	TRBJ2-5	NA	CASSIGPRETQYF	TGTGCCAGCAGCATCGGGCCCCGAGAGACCCAGTACTTC
16	TRBV4-1	NA	TRBJ2-7	NA	CASSQPLSGRGNEQYF	TGCGCCAGCAGCCAACCCTTGAGCGGAAGGGGTAACGAGCAGTACTTC
12	TRBV7-2	NA	TRBJ2-1	NA	CASSLYGQLQFF	TGTGCCAGCAGCTTATACGGACAGCTTCAGTTCTTC
13	TRBV29-1	NA	TRBJ2-7	NA	CSVEGSRGYEQYF	TGCAGCGTTGAAGGGTCTCGGGGCTACGAGCAGTACTTC
13	TRBV29-1	TRBD2	TRBJ2-5	NA	CSTREGREETQYF	TGCAGCACCAGGGAGGGCAGGGAAGAGACCCAGTACTTC
15	TRBV7-6	NA	TRBJ2-5	few	CASSLGAGLQETQYF	TGTGCCAGCAGCTTAGGAGCGGGTTTACAAGAGACCCAGTACTTC
14	TRBV29-1	TRBD2	TRBJ2-1	NA	CSVQGRGAHNEQFF	TGCAGCGTTCAGGGGCGGGGGGCCCACAATGAGCAGTTCTTC
13	TRBV29-1	NA	TRBJ1-1	NA	CSVDPPANTEAFF	TGCAGCGTTGACCCCCCGGCGAACACTGAAGCTTTCTTT
15	TRBV30	NA	TRBJ1-5	once	CAWRSGAGPHQPQHF	TGTGCCTGGAGGTCAGGGGCAGGGCCACATCAGCCCCAGCATTTT
14	TRBV30	TRBD1	TRBJ2-2	once	CAWSGQGGAGELFF	TGTGCCTGGAGCGGACAGGGTGGGGCCGGGGAGCTGTTTTTT
14	TRBV1	NA	TRBJ2-1	NA	CTSSQRVMDNEQFF	TGCACCAGCAGCCAACGTGTCATGGACAATGAGCAGTTCTTC
12	TRBV7-9	NA	TRBJ2-2	NA	CASSLAHRELFF	TGTGCCAGCAGCTTAGCCCACCGGGAGCTGTTTTTT
12	TRBV29-1	NA	TRBJ1-2	few	CSVSTPRDGYTF	TGCAGCGTTTCCACCCCCCGGGATGGCTACACCTTC
15	TRBV30	TRBD2	TRBJ2-1	NA	CAWSVGTTARHEQFF	TGTGCCTGGAGTGTAGGGACTACAGCTCGGCATGAGCAGTTCTTC
14	TRBV29-1	NA	TRBJ1-5	NA	CSVQGGQGNQPQHF	TGCAGCGTCCAAGGGGGGCAGGGTAATCAGCCCCAGCATTTT
13	TRBV30	NA	TRBJ1-5	NA	CAWSAQGRQPQHF	TGTGCCTGGAGTGCCCAGGGTAGACAGCCCCAGCATTTT
15	TRBV14	NA	TRBJ2-5	NA	CASSQERGPGETQYF	TGTGCCAGCAGCCAAGAGCGGGGGCCGGGAGAGACCCAGTACTTC
13	TRBV7-2	NA	TRBJ2-2	NA	CASRPRNTGELFF	TGTGCCAGCAGACCGCGGAACACCGGGGAGCTGTTTTTT
15	TRBV30	NA	TRBJ2-4	NA	CAWSGGAGAKNIQYF	TGTGCCTGGAGTGGTGGGGCGGGAGCCAAAAACATTCAGTACTTC
14	TRBV29-1	NA	TRBJ1-2	NA	CSAPAGPSSYGYTF	TGCAGCGCCCCGGCGGGACCCTCGTCGTATGGCTACACCTTC
12	TRBV29-1	NA	TRBJ2-7	NA	CSVGLAGNEQYF	TGCAGCGTTGGTCTCGCGGGGAACGAGCAGTACTTC
16	TRBV7-9	NA	TRBJ1-6	few	CASSLVGWRRFSPLHF	TGTGCCAGCAGCTTAGTTGGTTGGAGAAGGTTCTCACCCCTCCACTTT
17	TRBV11-2	TRBD2	TRBJ2-3	NA	CASSIGGLAGPAVTQYF	TGTGCCAGCAGCATCGGCGGGCTAGCGGGTCCTGCCGTTACGCAGTATTTT
15	TRBV7-4	NA	TRBJ1-1	NA	CASSSGRTLNTEAFF	TGTGCCAGCAGCTCGGGACGGACCTTGAACACTGAAGCTTTCTTT
14	TRBV30	NA	TRBJ1-4	NA	CAWSVTAGSEKLFF	TGTGCCTGGAGTGTAACAGCAGGTTCCGAAAAACTGTTTTTT
16	TRBV9	TRBD2	TRBJ2-1	NA	CASSVGGAGAYNEQFF	TGTGCCAGCAGCGTAGGGGGAGCGGGGGCCTACAATGAGCAGTTCTTC
14	TRBV4-3	NA	TRBJ2-5	NA	CASSQSGSWETQYF	TGCGCCAGCAGCCAATCGGGGTCGTGGGAGACCCAGTACTTC
14	TRBV27	NA	TRBJ1-2	few	CASFPFELNYGYTF	TGTGCCAGCTTTCCCTTCGAGCTCAACTATGGCTACACCTTC
16	TRBV6-6	NA	TRBJ1-5	NA	CASSFPQGGSNQPQHF	TGTGCCAGCAGTTTTCCGCAGGGAGGAAGCAATCAGCCCCAGCATTTT
13	TRBV29-1	TRBD1	TRBJ1-4	NA	CSSLDRGGEKLFF	TGCAGCTCCCTGGACAGGGGCGGTGAAAAACTGTTTTTT
16	TRBV7-6	NA	TRBJ1-6	NA	CASSLMEQGNNSPLHF	TGTGCCAGCAGCTTAATGGAACAGGGAAATAATTCACCCCTCCACTTT
14	TRBV5-4	TRBD1	TRBJ2-7	NA	CASSSGQLSYEQYF	TGTGCCAGCAGCTCGGGACAGCTCTCCTACGAGCAGTACTTC
12	TRBV30	NA	TRBJ1-1	NA	CAWTGLGTEAFF	TGTGCCTGGACGGGGCTCGGCACTGAAGCTTTCTTT